This TCR beta chain was identified during a study of regulatory T cells in long-lasting Graves disease. Points from the study as a whole: Persistent disease showed a preference for TRBV28, TRBJ1-2 and TRBJ2-5. Tissue studied was limited to peripheral blood, excluding thyroid tissue.

Sample time point: newly diagnosed GD, antithyroid drugs for less than 3 months. RNA from PBMCs was the source of the TCR library. On this clonotype: Its matching antigen is unknown.

Arm-PCR with iRepertoire HTBI primers amplified the CDR3 regions for these TCR beta libraries. TCRdb re-analysed the multiplex PCR reads in MiXCR, keeping a single row per CDR3 protein. The sample holds 400,000 to 500,000 distinct CDR3 sequences, about 15% seen once. Germline CDR1 and CDR2: LNHDA and SQIVND (reference sequence). The CDR3 consists of 14 residues. V was trimmed by 3 bases and J by 7 bases, leaving 12 bases between them. These sequences were also reported in another study, on T cells in Graves' hyperthyroidism and ophthalmopathy. This second study says: Diagnosis of hyperthyroidism was new in patients aged 18 to 65, and its duration was under 2 months.

This sequence joins TRBV19 and TRBJ1-4; weak D call: TRBD1 (5 bases). This sequence was found in a woman aged 25 to 39 with Graves disease. Sequenced material: peripheral blood mononuclear cells (PBMCs), taken at new diagnosis, from a patient treated with antithyroid drugs. CDR3 nucleotide sequence: TGTGCCAGTAGTATCGCAGGGATGAGTGAAAAACTGTTTTTT. Translated: CASSIAGMSEKLFF. Using reference TRBV19 and TRBJ1-4 for the parts outside the CDR3, the full variable domain is DGGITQSPKYLFRKEGQNVTLSCEQNLNHDAMYWYRQDPGQGLRLIYYSQIVNDFQKGDIAEGYSVSREKKESFPLTVTSAQKNPTAFYLCASSIAGMSEKLFFGSGTQLSVL.